The TCR beta chain described here comes from a study of T cells in pancreatic ductal adenocarcinoma (dated by TCRdb to 2015 to 2018). General notes on the study: Seeking insight into the adaptive T-cell response that arises naturally, the researchers examined how many CD8+ T cells infiltrated tumors of resected pancreatic ductal adenocarcinoma, where they sat, and what features they had, alongside the same properties of suppressive cells.

TCR beta CDR3 regions were amplified from genomic DNA using the immunoSEQ hsTCRB kit. An Illumina HiSeq system was used to carry out high-throughput TRB CDR3 sequencing. Regarding the original processing steps: Sequencing reads were analyzed with the immunoSEQ software, and nonproductive sequences with premature stops or frame-shifts were excluded. Clonality of the repertoire was calculated as one minus the Shannon entropy normalized by log2 of the number of unique productive sequences. In TCRdb, the immuneACCESS table is reduced to in-frame sequences with V and J assigned. These tables do not hold every clone; where another copy was compared, an unresolved V gene accounts for under half, and the others remain unexplained. V and J calls plus clone size are reproduced from that table; the DNA served to infer D and trimming. Within this sample are 85,000 to 120,000 clones, with 90% to 95% of them counted one time only. In total, the top ten clones hold around 3.2% of the sample.

Trimming accounts for 2 bases at V and 8 bases at J, while the number of junction bases matched to no gene is 12. The CDR3 sequence holds 16 residues, the cysteine and phenylalanine included. Only the CDR3 DNA is retained, 48 bases long and in frame from the first base. The CDR1 and CDR2 encoded by the germline V gene (reference sequence) are SGHNT and YYREEE. Pancreatic ductal adenocarcinoma patients who had undergone surgery without neoadjuvant therapy were selected. After peripheral blood was drawn into heparin tubes, PBMCs were separated on a histopaque density gradient and then cryopreserved in approximately 9.1% DMSO. Using the DNeasy Blood and Tissue Kit along with Proteinase K and RNase treatment, genomic DNA was extracted from more than 5 PBMC specimens and 9 or 10 flash-frozen tumor specimens. As to this clone: Its antigen specificity is not known. No clone much larger than this one lies a single base away; base qualities are absent.

Broad study findings and their caveats: Tumor versus blood clonality comparisons may be biased because tumors are enriched in CD45RO+ effector rather than naive T cells, biasing toward lower diversity. T-cell clonality showed no significant difference between tumor and blood, with a mean clonality of around 0.11 in tumors and approximately 0.072 in blood. Compared with tumor samples, blood samples had more total productive templates and approximately 8-fold more unique clonotypes. Because most pancreatic cancer patients present with inoperable disease, the resected cohort was biased toward the minority with early-stage disease.

The sample was PBMCs. The V gene is TRBV5-4 and the J gene is TRBJ1-2; 10 bases in between match TRBD1. This TCR came from a human donor with pancreatic ductal adenocarcinoma. Here the CDR3 is given as CASSFGNLGQGRGYTF. In nucleotides, the sequence is TGTGCCAGCAGCTTTGGCAACTTGGGACAGGGGAGAGGCTACACCTTC.